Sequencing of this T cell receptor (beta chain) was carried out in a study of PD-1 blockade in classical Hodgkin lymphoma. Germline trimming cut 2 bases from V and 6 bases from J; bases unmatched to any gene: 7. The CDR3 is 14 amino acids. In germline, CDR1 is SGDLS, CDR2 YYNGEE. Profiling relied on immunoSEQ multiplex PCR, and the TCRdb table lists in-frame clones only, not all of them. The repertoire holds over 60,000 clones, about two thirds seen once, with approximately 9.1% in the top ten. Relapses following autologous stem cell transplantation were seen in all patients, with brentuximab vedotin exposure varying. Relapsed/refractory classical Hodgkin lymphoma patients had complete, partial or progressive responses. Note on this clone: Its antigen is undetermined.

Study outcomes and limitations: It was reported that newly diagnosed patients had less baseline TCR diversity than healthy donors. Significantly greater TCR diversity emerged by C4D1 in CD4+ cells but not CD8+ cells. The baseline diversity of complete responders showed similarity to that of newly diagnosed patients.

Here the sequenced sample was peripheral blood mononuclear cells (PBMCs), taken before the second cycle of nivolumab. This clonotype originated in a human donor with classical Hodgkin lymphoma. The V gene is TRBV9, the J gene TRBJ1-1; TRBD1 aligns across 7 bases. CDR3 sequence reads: CASSVGGDSPEAFF. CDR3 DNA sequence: TGTGCCAGCAGCGTGGGAGGGGACAGCCCTGAAGCTTTCTTT.